These 9 T cell receptor beta chains share one sample of origin, sequenced in a study of glioma-infiltrating T cells. TCR alpha and beta CDR3 regions were amplified from RNA using iRepertoire nested multiplex PCR. TCRdb reprocessed the multiplex PCR reads with MiXCR, giving one entry per CDR3 protein. The sample holds 100,000 to 150,000 distinct CDR3 sequences, about 25% seen once. The specimen was glioma tissue, nonneoplastic brain tissue, or PBMCs (not recorded which). Receptors were obtained from a human donor with low-grade glioma or glioblastoma, undergoing nonglioma brain surgery, or in good health (not recorded which).

This chain uses TRBV11-2 with TRBJ1-2; D not certain. Deletions cut 3 bases from V and 0 bases from J, with 11 bases between. In germline, CDR1 is SGHAT, CDR2 FQNNGV. The CDR3 has 15 residues. The CDR3 DNA reads as TGTGCCAGCAGCTTCCGCGAGACCCCTAACTATGGCTACACCTTC. Protein: CASSFRETPNYGYTF.

This sequence joins TRBV18 and TRBJ1-1, with D possibly matching TRBD1 (5 bases). Between the trimmed V and J ends, which lost 3 bases and 2 bases, there was a span of 16 bases. The V gene's germline CDR1 is KGHSH and CDR2 LQKENI. This CDR3 region has 16 residues. CDR3 amino acids: CASSPNPWGINTEAFF. The CDR3 DNA reads TGTGCCAGCTCACCTAACCCTTGGGGGATAAACACTGAAGCTTTCTTT.

In the case of this clonotype: A much larger clone lies a single base off, so this may be a read error. The V gene is TRBV3-1, the J gene TRBJ1-1; no firm D call. This CDR3 has 12 residues. CDR1 is LGHDT, CDR2 YNNKEL, per germline (reference sequence). The CDR3: CASSKDRIQAFF. DNA for the CDR3: TGTGCCAGCAGCAAAGATCGGATTCAAGCTTTCTTT.

This clonotype was counted at least ten times. V is TRBV14 and J is TRBJ1-2, with D hard to call. V lost 1 base to trimming and J lost 6 bases, with 9 bases between them. This CDR3 region has 13 residues. Germline loops: CDR1 SGHDN, CDR2 FVKESK. CDR3 sequence reads: CASSQARWDGYTF. Here the CDR3 DNA reads TGTGCCAGCAGCCAAGCTAGATGGGATGGCTACACCTTC.

This chain connects TRBV3-1 to TRBJ1-5; no definite D call. Deletions cut 0 bases from V and 3 bases from J, with 9 bases between. The germline V gene has CDR1 LGHDT and CDR2 YNNKEL (reference sequence). This CDR3 contains 15 residues. In DNA form, the CDR3 reads TGTGCCAGCAGCCAAGATCCAGGAACCAATCAGCCCCAGCATTTT. Its protein is CASSQDPGTNQPQHF.

The genes are TRBV7-9 and TRBJ1-3, with 7 bases aligning to TRBD1. The V gene's germline CDR1 is SEHNR and CDR2 FQNEAQ (reference sequence). Losses at the gene ends were 5 bases for V and 0 bases for J; bases not matched to a gene: 10. This CDR3 contains 17 residues. The CDR3 region has the DNA TGTGCCAGCAGCCAGGCCACAGGGGCCGACTCTGGAAACACCATATATTTT. This sequence encodes CASSQATGADSGNTIYF. The full variable domain, with the rest looked up from reference TRBV7-9 and TRBJ1-3, is DTGVSQNPRHKITKRGQNVTFRCDPISEHNRLYWYRQTLGQGPEFLTYFQNEAQLEKSRLLSDRFSAERPKGSFSTLEIQRTEQGDSAMYLCASSQATGADSGNTIYFGEGSWLTVV.

This clonotype came up a few times. The J gene is TRBJ2-5, the V gene TRBV12-3 or TRBV12-4; D gene uncertain. The CDR3 loop spans 13 amino acids. Trimming took 7 bases from V and 2 from J, leaving 11 bases between them. The CDR3 region is CASIEQGQETQYF. CDR3 bases: TGTGCCAGCATAGAGCAAGGACAAGAGACCCAGTACTTC.

The V and J genes are TRBV29-1 and TRBJ2-2, with a weak D call TRBD2 (5 bases). Germline CDR1 SQVTM, CDR2 ANQGSEA. The CDR3 has 12 residues. Trimming removed 8 bases at V and 2 bases at J, with 9 bases between. For the CDR3, the DNA is TGCAGCTGGGCGGGCAACACCGGGGAGCTGTTTTTT. Its protein is CSWAGNTGELFF.

In this sample, this clonotype turned up a few times. The chain links TRBV7-9 to TRBJ1-1, with D perhaps TRBD1 (5 bases). This CDR3 has 16 residues. The germline V gene has CDR1 SEHNR and CDR2 FQNEAQ (reference sequence). V dropped 2 bases and J dropped 0 bases, with 13 bases sitting between them. As DNA, the CDR3 is TGTGCCAGCAGCTTACGGGGCGCGAGGATGAACACTGAAGCTTTCTTT. Translation: CASSLRGARMNTEAFF. Looking up the rest from reference TRBV7-9 and TRBJ1-1 gives the full variable domain: DTGVSQNPRHKITKRGQNVTFRCDPISEHNRLYWYRQTLGQGPEFLTYFQNEAQLEKSRLLSDRFSAERPKGSFSTLEIQRTEQGDSAMYLCASSLRGARMNTEAFFGQGTRLTVV.